These T cell receptor beta chains were read from a single sample in a study of T cells after yellow fever vaccination. TCRdb reprocessed the 5' RACE reads via MiXCR and lists one record per CDR3 protein. The data show fewer than 650,000 distinct CDR3 sequences, 21% seen once. The sequencing here drew on PBMCs, taken 21 days after the first yellow fever vaccination. The receptor set was obtained from a man aged 18 to 35 who received the YFV17D yellow fever vaccine. Each CDR3 is given with its conserved first and last residue. D genes are given only for firm matches. The listing skips clone size in some rows; elsewhere it reads once, few, many or a size class.

clone_size: many
cdr3_length: 13
d_call: .
v_call: TRBV4-3
j_call: TRBJ2-5
cdr3_aa: CASSQEVFQTQYF
cdr3_nt: TGCGCCAGCAGCCAAGAGGTATTCCAGACCCAGTACTTC

clone_size: .
cdr3_length: 12
d_call: .
v_call: TRBV30
j_call: TRBJ1-2
cdr3_aa: CAHPRVNYGYTF
cdr3_nt: TGTGCCCACCCCAGGGTTAACTATGGCTACACCTTC

clone_size: few
cdr3_length: 16
d_call: .
v_call: TRBV21-1
j_call: TRBJ1-4
cdr3_aa: CASSNPLSGAGEKLFF
cdr3_nt: TGTGCCAGCAGCAATCCCCTATCGGGGGCAGGGGAAAAACTGTTTTTT

clone_size: .
cdr3_length: 14
d_call: .
v_call: TRBV14
j_call: TRBJ2-7
cdr3_aa: CASSQVGQHYEQYF
cdr3_nt: TGTGCCAGCAGCCAAGTCGGACAGCACTACGAGCAGTACTTC

clone_size: .
cdr3_length: 15
d_call: .
v_call: TRBV6-2/TRBV6-3
j_call: TRBJ1-5
cdr3_aa: CASSIFPGRHQPQHF
cdr3_nt: TGTGCCAGCAGTATCTTCCCGGGACGGCATCAGCCCCAGCATTTT

clone_size: many
cdr3_length: 14
d_call: .
v_call: TRBV7-2
j_call: TRBJ1-2
cdr3_aa: CASNLSGTNYGYTF
cdr3_nt: TGTGCCAGCAACTTAAGTGGGACCAACTATGGCTACACCTTC

clone_size: .
cdr3_length: 12
d_call: .
v_call: TRBV6-2/TRBV6-3
j_call: TRBJ2-7
cdr3_aa: CASSYRASEQYF
cdr3_nt: TGTGCCAGCAGTTACCGAGCCTCGGAGCAGTACTTC

clone_size: few
cdr3_length: 13
d_call: TRBD1
v_call: TRBV7-2
j_call: TRBJ2-1
cdr3_aa: CASSLGQGRAQFF
cdr3_nt: TGTGCCAGCAGCTTGGGACAGGGTCGCGCGCAGTTCTTC

clone_size: few
cdr3_length: 15
d_call: TRBD1
v_call: TRBV6-2/TRBV6-3
j_call: TRBJ2-5
cdr3_aa: CASRGLTGYQETQYF
cdr3_nt: TGTGCCAGCAGAGGCTTGACAGGGTACCAAGAGACCCAGTACTTC

clone_size: .
cdr3_length: 17
d_call: TRBD1
v_call: TRBV18
j_call: TRBJ2-3
cdr3_aa: CASSPAPGTGGTDTQYF
cdr3_nt: TGTGCCAGCTCACCTGCACCCGGGACAGGAGGCACAGATACGCAGTATTTT

clone_size: .
cdr3_length: 15
d_call: .
v_call: TRBV12-3/TRBV12-4
j_call: TRBJ1-5
cdr3_aa: CASSPDWGFNQPQHF
cdr3_nt: TGTGCCAGCAGTCCGGACTGGGGTTTCAATCAGCCCCAGCATTTT

clone_size: many
cdr3_length: 12
d_call: .
v_call: TRBV4-1
j_call: TRBJ2-3
cdr3_aa: CASSLSQDTQYF
cdr3_nt: TGCGCCAGCAGCCTATCTCAAGATACGCAGTATTTT

clone_size: few
cdr3_length: 13
d_call: .
v_call: TRBV7-9
j_call: TRBJ2-5
cdr3_aa: CASRTGGLETQYF
cdr3_nt: TGTGCCAGCAGGACGGGCGGGTTAGAGACCCAGTACTTC

clone_size: few
cdr3_length: 16
d_call: TRBD1
v_call: TRBV10-3
j_call: TRBJ2-4
cdr3_aa: CAISDGQGAAKNIQYF
cdr3_nt: TGTGCCATCAGTGACGGACAGGGGGCTGCCAAAAACATTCAGTACTTC

clone_size: .
cdr3_length: 16
d_call: TRBD1
v_call: TRBV19
j_call: TRBJ1-1
cdr3_aa: CASSLGDRGFYTEAFF
cdr3_nt: TGTGCCAGTAGCCTTGGGGACAGGGGGTTCTACACTGAAGCTTTCTTT

clone_size: .
cdr3_length: 16
d_call: .
v_call: TRBV7-6
j_call: TRBJ2-1
cdr3_aa: CASSRMTGITYNEQFF
cdr3_nt: TGTGCCAGCAGTCGTATGACAGGAATTACCTACAATGAGCAGTTCTTC

clone_size: .
cdr3_length: 16
d_call: TRBD1
v_call: TRBV23-1
j_call: TRBJ2-1
cdr3_aa: CASSQHRDRHYNEQFF
cdr3_nt: TGCGCCAGCAGTCAACACCGGGACAGGCACTACAATGAGCAGTTCTTC

clone_size: once
cdr3_length: 16
d_call: TRBD1
v_call: TRBV6-5
j_call: TRBJ1-2
cdr3_aa: CASSSSQGASEFGYTF
cdr3_nt: TGTGCCAGCAGTTCGTCACAGGGGGCGTCGGAGTTTGGCTACACCTTC

clone_size: .
cdr3_length: 15
d_call: TRBD1
v_call: TRBV5-1
j_call: TRBJ2-7
cdr3_aa: CASSLGTGGGYEQYF
cdr3_nt: TGCGCCAGCAGCTTGGGGACAGGGGGCGGCTACGAGCAGTACTTC

clone_size: .
cdr3_length: 14
d_call: .
v_call: TRBV7-2
j_call: TRBJ2-5
cdr3_aa: CASSPRGRRETQYF
cdr3_nt: TGTGCCAGCAGCCCCCGAGGACGTCGGGAGACCCAGTACTTC

clone_size: once
cdr3_length: 15
d_call: .
v_call: TRBV15
j_call: TRBJ1-5
cdr3_aa: CATSRDRGSNQPQHF
cdr3_nt: TGTGCCACCAGCAGAGACAGGGGATCCAATCAGCCCCAGCATTTT

clone_size: .
cdr3_length: 15
d_call: .
v_call: TRBV4-3
j_call: TRBJ2-3
cdr3_aa: CASSQVFASTDTQYF
cdr3_nt: TGCGCCAGCAGCCAAGTTTTTGCGAGCACAGATACGCAGTATTTT

clone_size: .
cdr3_length: 15
d_call: .
v_call: TRBV4-1
j_call: TRBJ1-6
cdr3_aa: CASSQDGLGNSPLHF
cdr3_nt: TGCGCCAGCAGCCAAGATGGGTTAGGGAATTCACCCCTCCACTTT

clone_size: .
cdr3_length: 15
d_call: TRBD2
v_call: TRBV20-1
j_call: TRBJ2-5
cdr3_aa: CSARTLAREGETQYF
cdr3_nt: TGCAGTGCTAGAACGCTGGCGCGGGAGGGAGAGACCCAGTACTTC

clone_size: .
cdr3_length: 15
d_call: .
v_call: TRBV20-1
j_call: TRBJ2-3
cdr3_aa: CSAKRTRTSTDTQYF
cdr3_nt: TGCAGTGCTAAAAGGACAAGAACTAGCACAGATACGCAGTATTTT

clone_size: .
cdr3_length: 17
d_call: TRBD1
v_call: TRBV7-6
j_call: TRBJ1-2
cdr3_aa: CASSLEGHGQGYDSYTF
cdr3_nt: TGTGCCAGCAGCTTAGAGGGTCACGGACAGGGATATGATAGCTACACCTTC

clone_size: few
cdr3_length: 15
d_call: .
v_call: TRBV25-1
j_call: TRBJ2-7
cdr3_aa: CASSDVRSFTYEQYF
cdr3_nt: TGTGCCAGCAGTGACGTGAGGAGTTTTACCTACGAGCAGTACTTC

clone_size: few
cdr3_length: 12
d_call: TRBD1
v_call: TRBV20-1
j_call: TRBJ2-4
cdr3_aa: CSATGQGHIQYF
cdr3_nt: TGCAGTGCGACGGGACAGGGACACATTCAGTACTTC

clone_size: once
cdr3_length: 19
d_call: TRBD1
v_call: TRBV6-1
j_call: TRBJ2-6
cdr3_aa: CASSLADGQGSYGANVLTF
cdr3_nt: TGTGCCAGCAGCCTCGCCGATGGACAGGGCTCTTATGGGGCCAACGTCCTGACTTTC

clone_size: .
cdr3_length: 17
d_call: .
v_call: TRBV7-9
j_call: TRBJ1-1
cdr3_aa: CASSLLSGESLDTEAFF
cdr3_nt: TGTGCCAGCAGCCTTCTCAGCGGAGAATCCTTAGACACTGAAGCTTTCTTT

clone_size: once
cdr3_length: 16
d_call: TRBD2
v_call: TRBV19
j_call: TRBJ2-1
cdr3_aa: CASGIQRGGSYNEQFF
cdr3_nt: TGTGCCAGTGGGATTCAGCGGGGAGGATCCTACAATGAGCAGTTCTTC

clone_size: .
cdr3_length: 16
d_call: TRBD2
v_call: TRBV4-1
j_call: TRBJ2-3
cdr3_aa: CASSQFTAGSADTQYF
cdr3_nt: TGCGCCAGCAGCCAATTCACAGCGGGGAGTGCAGATACGCAGTATTTT

clone_size: .
cdr3_length: 13
d_call: .
v_call: TRBV7-2
j_call: TRBJ2-1
cdr3_aa: CASSYLGDGEQFF
cdr3_nt: TGTGCCAGCAGCTACCTCGGGGACGGTGAGCAGTTCTTC

clone_size: .
cdr3_length: 14
d_call: .
v_call: TRBV20-1
j_call: TRBJ2-4
cdr3_aa: CSARRTGYKNIQYF
cdr3_nt: TGCAGTGCTAGACGAACAGGGTACAAAAACATTCAGTACTTC

clone_size: few
cdr3_length: 16
d_call: .
v_call: TRBV11-2
j_call: TRBJ2-7
cdr3_aa: CASSLRGRGYSYEQYF
cdr3_nt: TGTGCCAGCAGCTTACGGGGGCGGGGTTACTCCTACGAGCAGTACTTC

clone_size: few
cdr3_length: 12
d_call: .
v_call: TRBV29-1
j_call: TRBJ2-7
cdr3_aa: CSVAGTSYEQYF
cdr3_nt: TGCAGCGTTGCGGGAACCTCCTACGAGCAGTACTTC

clone_size: few
cdr3_length: 15
d_call: TRBD2
v_call: TRBV2
j_call: TRBJ2-5
cdr3_aa: CASSAIAGDQETQYF
cdr3_nt: TGTGCCAGCAGCGCTATAGCGGGGGACCAAGAGACCCAGTACTTC

clone_size: .
cdr3_length: 13
d_call: .
v_call: TRBV7-2
j_call: TRBJ2-7
cdr3_aa: CASSFVGGYEQYF
cdr3_nt: TGTGCCAGCAGCTTTGTCGGGGGCTACGAGCAGTACTTC

clone_size: .
cdr3_length: 15
d_call: .
v_call: TRBV11-2
j_call: TRBJ1-1
cdr3_aa: CASEEFTGRNTEAFF
cdr3_nt: TGTGCCAGCGAGGAGTTCACAGGGAGGAACACTGAAGCTTTCTTT

clone_size: .
cdr3_length: 18
d_call: TRBD1
v_call: TRBV4-3
j_call: TRBJ2-1
cdr3_aa: CASSQDLTGTGYNNEQFF
cdr3_nt: TGCGCCAGCAGCCAAGATTTAACCGGGACAGGGTACAACAATGAGCAGTTCTTC

clone_size: few
cdr3_length: 14
d_call: .
v_call: TRBV7-2
j_call: TRBJ1-1
cdr3_aa: CASRLDTLRTEAFF
cdr3_nt: TGTGCCAGCAGGCTTGACACCTTAAGGACTGAAGCTTTCTTT

clone_size: few
cdr3_length: 15
d_call: .
v_call: TRBV6-1
j_call: TRBJ1-1
cdr3_aa: CASRGSAGRPTEAFF
cdr3_nt: TGTGCCAGCAGGGGGTCCGCCGGCAGACCCACTGAAGCTTTCTTT

clone_size: few
cdr3_length: 14
d_call: TRBD1
v_call: TRBV6-1
j_call: TRBJ2-7
cdr3_aa: CASSAGQGLYEQYF
cdr3_nt: TGTGCCAGCAGTGCAGGACAGGGCCTCTACGAGCAGTACTTC

clone_size: .
cdr3_length: 15
d_call: TRBD1
v_call: TRBV19
j_call: TRBJ2-1
cdr3_aa: CASSTAGTGWDEQFF
cdr3_nt: TGTGCCAGTAGTACCGCCGGGACAGGGTGGGATGAGCAGTTCTTC

clone_size: .
cdr3_length: 12
d_call: .
v_call: TRBV12-3/TRBV12-4
j_call: TRBJ2-5
cdr3_aa: CASTGTRETQYF
cdr3_nt: TGTGCCAGTACCGGGACGCGCGAGACCCAGTACTTC

clone_size: .
cdr3_length: 16
d_call: .
v_call: TRBV5-1
j_call: TRBJ2-3
cdr3_aa: CASSLASRMPTDTQYF
cdr3_nt: TGCGCCAGCAGCTTGGCCTCGAGGATGCCCACAGATACGCAGTATTTT

clone_size: few
cdr3_length: 19
d_call: .
v_call: TRBV11-2
j_call: TRBJ1-3
cdr3_aa: CASSLVGQAGNQIGNTIYF
cdr3_nt: TGTGCCAGCAGCTTAGTCGGTCAGGCAGGAAACCAAATTGGAAACACCATATATTTT

clone_size: .
cdr3_length: 14
d_call: TRBD1
v_call: TRBV28
j_call: TRBJ2-3
cdr3_aa: CASQLGQGTDTQYF
cdr3_nt: TGTGCCAGTCAGTTGGGACAGGGGACAGATACGCAGTATTTT

clone_size: .
cdr3_length: 15
d_call: .
v_call: TRBV4-1
j_call: TRBJ2-3
cdr3_aa: CASSQRGRGTDTQYF
cdr3_nt: TGCGCCAGCAGCCAACGGGGCAGGGGCACAGATACGCAGTATTTT

clone_size: .
cdr3_length: 15
d_call: .
v_call: TRBV5-1
j_call: TRBJ1-2
cdr3_aa: CASSPPGKHNYGYTF
cdr3_nt: TGCGCCAGCAGCCCGCCCGGCAAACATAACTATGGCTACACCTTC

clone_size: .
cdr3_length: 15
d_call: .
v_call: TRBV4-1
j_call: TRBJ2-5
cdr3_aa: CASSPIGGLGETQYF
cdr3_nt: TGCGCCAGCAGCCCGATTGGGGGGCTAGGAGAGACCCAGTACTTC

clone_size: few
cdr3_length: 12
d_call: .
v_call: TRBV7-3
j_call: TRBJ1-6
cdr3_aa: CASSDWVSPLHF
cdr3_nt: TGTGCCAGCAGCGATTGGGTTTCACCCCTCCACTTT